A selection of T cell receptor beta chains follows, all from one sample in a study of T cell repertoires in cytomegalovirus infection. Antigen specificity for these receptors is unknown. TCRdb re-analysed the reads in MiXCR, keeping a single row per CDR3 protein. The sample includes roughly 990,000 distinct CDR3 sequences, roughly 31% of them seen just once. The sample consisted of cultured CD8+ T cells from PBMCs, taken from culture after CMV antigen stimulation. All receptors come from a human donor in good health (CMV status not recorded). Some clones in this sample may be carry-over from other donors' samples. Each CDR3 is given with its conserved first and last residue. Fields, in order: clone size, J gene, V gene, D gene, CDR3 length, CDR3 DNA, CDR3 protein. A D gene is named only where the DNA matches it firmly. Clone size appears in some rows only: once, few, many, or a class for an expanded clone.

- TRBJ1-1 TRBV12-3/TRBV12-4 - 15 TGTGCCAGCAGTTTAGATCTGGGGAATTGGGCTGAAGCTTTCTTT CASSLDLGNWAEAFF
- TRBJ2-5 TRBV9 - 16 TGTGCCAGCAGCGTAGGGGCTACGAGGGACGCGGAGACCCAGTACTTC CASSVGATRDAETQYF
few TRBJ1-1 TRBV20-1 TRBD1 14 TGCAGTGCTAGAAACACAGGGGAAGGGACTGAAGCTTTCTTT CSARNTGEGTEAFF
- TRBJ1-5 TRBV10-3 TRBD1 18 TGTGCCATCAGTGAGTCTCGACGGCAGGGACAGAGCAATCAGCCCCAGCATTTT CAISESRRQGQSNQPQHF
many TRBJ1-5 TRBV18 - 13 TGTGCCAGCTCACCACCCGGGGTGCAGCCCCAGCATTTT CASSPPGVQPQHF
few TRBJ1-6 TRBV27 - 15 TGTGCCAGCAGCCGCCCGAGCTCCTATAATTCACCCCTCCACTTT CASSRPSSYNSPLHF
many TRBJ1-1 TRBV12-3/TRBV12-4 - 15 TGTGCCAGCAGGGGCCTCGGGGAGTTGAACACTGAAGCTTTCTTT CASRGLGELNTEAFF
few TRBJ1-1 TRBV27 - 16 TGTGCCAGCAGTCCATCTCTACCGGGCATGAACACTGAAGCTTTCTTT CASSPSLPGMNTEAFF
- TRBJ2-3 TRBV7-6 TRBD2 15 TGTGCCAGCAGTGCACCGGGACTAGCGGGGGATACGCAGTATTTT CASSAPGLAGDTQYF
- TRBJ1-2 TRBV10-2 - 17 TGCGCCAGCAACCCTTGGGACGCAAAGATCGCTAACTATGGCTACACCTTC CASNPWDAKIANYGYTF
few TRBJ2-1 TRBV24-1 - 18 TGTGCCACCAGTGATTTTAAAGCCGACACTGTCTCCTACAATGAGCAGTTCTTC CATSDFKADTVSYNEQFF
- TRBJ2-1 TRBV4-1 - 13 TGCGCCAGCAGCCAACTTCCTCGGAGTGAGCAGTTCTTC CASSQLPRSEQFF
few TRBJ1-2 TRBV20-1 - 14 TGCAGTGCTAGAGATGTCACCGGGAGGAGAGGCTACACCTTC CSARDVTGRRGYTF
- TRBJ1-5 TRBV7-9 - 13 TGTGCCAGCAGCTCCAGCCCCAATCAGCCCCAGCATTTT CASSSSPNQPQHF
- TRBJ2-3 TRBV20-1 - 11 TGCAGTGCTTCTACCCCGGGGGGCGAGTATTTT CSASTPGGEYF
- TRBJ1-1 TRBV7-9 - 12 TGTGCCAGCAGCCACCGAACAGGGGAAGCTTTCTTT CASSHRTGEAFF
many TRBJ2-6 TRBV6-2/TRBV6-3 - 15 TGTGCCAGCAGTTCAGGGTTTACTGGGGCCAACGTCCTGACTTTC CASSSGFTGANVLTF
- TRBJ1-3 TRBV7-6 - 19 TGTGCCAGCAGCAGCTCGGGCCTAGGGGGACTTAACTCTGGAAACACCATATATTTT CASSSSGLGGLNSGNTIYF
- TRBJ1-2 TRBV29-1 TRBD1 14 TGCAGCGTTCCCGGGACAGGGGGTGGAGATGGCTACACCTTC CSVPGTGGGDGYTF
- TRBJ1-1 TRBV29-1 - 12 TGCAGCGTTGTAAAGGGTATGACTGAAGCTTTCTTT CSVVKGMTEAFF
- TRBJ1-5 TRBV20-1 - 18 TGCAGTGCTAGCGGGGGAAGGGTTCTGTCCTATAGCAATCAGCCCCAGCATTTT CSASGGRVLSYSNQPQHF
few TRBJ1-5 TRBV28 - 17 TGTGCCAGCAGCGCCCTAATCGTTATGGGGGTGGGTCAGCCCCAGCATTTT CASSALIVMGVGQPQHF
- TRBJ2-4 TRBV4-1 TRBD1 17 TGCGCCAGCAGCCAAGTGGACAGGGGACTAGCCAAAAACATTCAGTACTTC CASSQVDRGLAKNIQYF
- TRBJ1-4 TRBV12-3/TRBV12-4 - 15 TGTGCCAGCAGCTTGGGGGGGGGCTGGGGTGAAAAACTGTTTTTT CASSLGGGWGEKLFF
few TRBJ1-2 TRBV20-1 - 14 TGCAGTGCTAGAGATCCGGGGGTTGGCTATGGCTACACCTTC CSARDPGVGYGYTF
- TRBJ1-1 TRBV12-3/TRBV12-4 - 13 TGTGCCAGCAGTGAAGCAGGGGCGGAGGAAGCTTTCTTT CASSEAGAEEAFF
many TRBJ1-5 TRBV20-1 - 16 TGCAGTGCTAGGAGAAGAGCGGGGGCGCGAAATCAGCCCCAGCATTTT CSARRRAGARNQPQHF
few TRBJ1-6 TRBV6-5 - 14 TGTGCCAGCAGTTTGAGGGCAGGGGATTCACCCCTCCACTTT CASSLRAGDSPLHF
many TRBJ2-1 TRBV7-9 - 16 TGTGCCAGCAGCTATCCTCTAACCGGCTCCTACAATGAGCAGTTCTTC CASSYPLTGSYNEQFF